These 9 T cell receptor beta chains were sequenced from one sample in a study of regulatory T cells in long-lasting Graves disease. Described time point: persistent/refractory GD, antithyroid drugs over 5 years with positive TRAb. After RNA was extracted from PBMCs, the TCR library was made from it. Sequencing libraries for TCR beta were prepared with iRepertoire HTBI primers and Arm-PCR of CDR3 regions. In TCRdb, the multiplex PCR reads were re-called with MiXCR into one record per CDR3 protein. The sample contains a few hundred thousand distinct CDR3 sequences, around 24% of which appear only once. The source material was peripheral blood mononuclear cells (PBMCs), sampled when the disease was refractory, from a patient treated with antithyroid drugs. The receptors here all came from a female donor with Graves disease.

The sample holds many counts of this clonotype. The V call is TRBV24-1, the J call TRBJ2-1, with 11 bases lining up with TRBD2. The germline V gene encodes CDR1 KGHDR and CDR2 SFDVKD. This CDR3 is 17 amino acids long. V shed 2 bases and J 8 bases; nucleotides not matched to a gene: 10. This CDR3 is CATSDYNSGRAADEQFF. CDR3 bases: TGTGCCACCAGTGATTACAATAGCGGGAGGGCCGCGGATGAGCAGTTCTTC.

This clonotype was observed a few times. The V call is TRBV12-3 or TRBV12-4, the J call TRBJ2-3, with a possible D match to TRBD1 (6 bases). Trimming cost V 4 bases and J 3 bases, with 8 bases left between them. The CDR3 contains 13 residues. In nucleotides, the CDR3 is TGTGCCAGCAGTTCCAGGGGTACAGATACGCAGTATTTT. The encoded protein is CASSSRGTDTQYF.

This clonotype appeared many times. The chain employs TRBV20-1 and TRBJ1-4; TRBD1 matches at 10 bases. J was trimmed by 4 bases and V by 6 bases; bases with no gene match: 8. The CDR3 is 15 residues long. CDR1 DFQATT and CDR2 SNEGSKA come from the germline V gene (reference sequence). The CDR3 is CSARGGTGDNEKLFF. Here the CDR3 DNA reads TGCAGTGCCCGCGGAGGGACAGGGGATAATGAAAAACTGTTTTTT.

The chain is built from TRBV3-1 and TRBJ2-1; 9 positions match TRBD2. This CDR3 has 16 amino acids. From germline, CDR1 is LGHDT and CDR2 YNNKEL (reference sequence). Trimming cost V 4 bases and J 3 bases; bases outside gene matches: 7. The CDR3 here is CASSPTLAGDYNEQFF. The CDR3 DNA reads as TGTGCCAGCAGCCCCACCTTAGCGGGAGACTACAATGAGCAGTTCTTC.

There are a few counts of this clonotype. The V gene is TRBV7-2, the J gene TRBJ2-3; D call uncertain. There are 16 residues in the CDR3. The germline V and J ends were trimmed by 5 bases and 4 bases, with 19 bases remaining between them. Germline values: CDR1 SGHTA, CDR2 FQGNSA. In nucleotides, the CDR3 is TGTGCCAGCAGCAGAGTCGCGACACTCAAACCAGATACGCAGTATTTT. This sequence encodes CASSRVATLKPDTQYF.

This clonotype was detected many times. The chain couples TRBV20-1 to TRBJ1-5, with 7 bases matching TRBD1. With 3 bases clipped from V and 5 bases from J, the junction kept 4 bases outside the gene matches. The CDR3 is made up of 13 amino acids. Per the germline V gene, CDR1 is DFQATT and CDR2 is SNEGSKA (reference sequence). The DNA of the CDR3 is TGCAGTGCTAGTCAGGGGGTGGATCAGCCCCAGCATTTT. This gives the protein CSASQGVDQPQHF.

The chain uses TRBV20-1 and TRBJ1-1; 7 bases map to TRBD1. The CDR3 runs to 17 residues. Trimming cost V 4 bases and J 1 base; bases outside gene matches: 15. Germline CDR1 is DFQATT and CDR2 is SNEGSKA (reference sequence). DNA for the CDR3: TGCAGTGCTAAACAGAGGGACAGCCCGCTCGGGAACACTGAAGCTTTCTTT. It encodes CSAKQRDSPLGNTEAFF.

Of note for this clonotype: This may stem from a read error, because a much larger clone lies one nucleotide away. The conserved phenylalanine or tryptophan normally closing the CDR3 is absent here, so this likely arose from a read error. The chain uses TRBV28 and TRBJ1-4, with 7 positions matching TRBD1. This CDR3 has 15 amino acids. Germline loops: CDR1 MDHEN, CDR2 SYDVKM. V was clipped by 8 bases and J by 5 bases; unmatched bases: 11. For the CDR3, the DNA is TGTGCCAGCGGGACGCCGGGGACAGCGAATGAAAAACTGTTTGTT. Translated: CASGTPGTANEKLFV.

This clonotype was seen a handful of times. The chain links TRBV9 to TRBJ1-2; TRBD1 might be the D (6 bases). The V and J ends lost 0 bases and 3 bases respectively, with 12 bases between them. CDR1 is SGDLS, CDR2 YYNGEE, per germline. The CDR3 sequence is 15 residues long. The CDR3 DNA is TGTGCCAGCAGCGTAGCTCTCCGGACAGACTATGGCTACACCTTC. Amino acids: CASSVALRTDYGYTF. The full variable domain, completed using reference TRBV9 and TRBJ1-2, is DSGVTQTPKHLITATGQRVTLRCSPRSGDLSVYWYQQSLDQGLQFLIQYYNGEERAKGNILERFSAQQFPDLHSELNLSSLELGDSALYFCASSVALRTDYGYTFGSGTRLTVV.